The clone carrying this TCR beta chain was recorded only once. Assay: immunoSEQ multiplex PCR; the TCRdb copy retains only in-frame clones and omits some. The table records 150,000 to 200,000 clones, around four fifths of them present only once. These data originate in a study of blood T cell repertoires in COVID-19. For the study at large: From T cells, B-cell-depleted T cells, or PBMCs came the material, which was cDNA or gDNA.

The CDR3 runs to 15 residues. CDR1 is SGHRS and CDR2 is YFSETQ in the germline V gene. V shed 3 bases and J 3 bases; nucleotides not matched to a gene: 5. The source of this sequence is an elderly woman with acute or convalescent COVID-19. The genes are TRBV5-1 and TRBJ2-5, with 10 bases aligning to TRBD1. The sequenced sample consisted of peripheral blood. The CDR3 bases are TGCGCCAGCAGCTCAGCCGGGACAGGGGAAGAGACCCAGTACTTC. The encoded protein is CASSSAGTGEETQYF. The full variable domain, rest sourced from reference TRBV5-1 and TRBJ2-5, is KAGVTQTPRYLIKTRGQQVTLSCSPISGHRSVSWYQQTPGQGLQFLFEYFSETQRNKGNFPGRFSGRQFSNSRSEMNVSTLELGDSALYLCASSSAGTGEETQYFGPGTRLLVL.